The next 9 T cell receptor beta chains were all read from a single sample in a study of blood T cell repertoires in COVID-19. The data were produced by immunoSEQ multiplex PCR, yet TCRdb's version contains in-frame clones alone and is incomplete. The sample holds more than 400,000 clones, around 90% seen once. The sample was PBMCs or T cells enriched from blood (not recorded which). These receptors originate from a woman aged 18-29 years who had recovered from COVID-19.

The chain links TRBV7-3 to TRBJ2-3; 10 nucleotides match TRBD2. Germline CDR1 SGHTA, CDR2 FQGTGA. The CDR3 is 17 residues long. V gave up 3 bases and J gave up 1 base; unmatched junction bases: 7. In DNA form, the CDR3 reads TGTGCCAGCAGCTTCACCTCTAGCGGGGGAGGCACAGATACGCAGTATTTT. It specifies CASSFTSSGGGTDTQYF. The full variable domain, rest sourced from reference TRBV7-3 and TRBJ2-3, is GAGVSQTPSNKVTEKGKYVELRCDPISGHTALYWYRQSLGQGPEFLIYFQGTGAADDSGLPNDRFFAVRPEGSVSTLKIQRTERGDSAVYLCASSFTSSGGGTDTQYFGPGTRLTVL.

This chain links TRBV6-5 with TRBJ1-2; 10 bases are a match to TRBD1. V lost 5 bases, J lost 2 bases, and 5 bases stayed unmatched. The CDR3 consists of 15 residues. The germline V gene has CDR1 MNHEY and CDR2 SVGAGI. Here the CDR3 reads CASSPRQGANYGYTF. The CDR3 nucleotides are TGTGCCAGCAGTCCTCGACAGGGGGCAAACTATGGCTACACCTTC.

The chain uses TRBV5-1 and TRBJ1-3, with 7 bases lining up with TRBD1. The CDR3 loop spans 16 amino acids. The junction had 7 bases not matched to a gene; V was cut back by 0 bases and J by 4 bases. CDR1 and CDR2 from the germline V gene are SGHRS and YFSETQ. The DNA of the CDR3 is TGCGCCAGCAGCTTGGTGGAGGGGGCGGAAGGAAACACCATATATTTT. Its protein product is CASSLVEGAEGNTIYF.

The V gene is TRBV6-5, the J gene TRBJ1-5; TRBD1 aligns across 10 bases. J was trimmed by 3 bases and V by 2 bases; bases with no gene match: 4. Germline loops: CDR1 MNHEY, CDR2 SVGAGI. The CDR3 has 16 amino acids. The CDR3 DNA sequence: TGTGCCAGCAGTTACGGAGGGACAGGGGTCAATCAGCCCCAGCATTTT. Translating it yields CASSYGGTGVNQPQHF.

This clone came up once. V and J are TRBV4-2 and TRBJ2-5, with TRBD2 matching 9 bases. This CDR3 has 16 amino acids. V shed 1 base and J 1 base; nucleotides not matched to a gene: 4. Germline lookup yields CDR1 LGHNA and CDR2 YNFKEQ. The CDR3 nucleotides are TGTGCCAGCAGCCAAGGGGGTAGCGGGGGCCAAGAGACCCAGTACTTC. Its translation: CASSQGGSGGQETQYF.

This clone was detected only once. This chain joins TRBV9 and TRBJ2-7, with 7 bases fitting TRBD1. The CDR3 runs to 13 residues. The germline V gene encodes CDR1 SGDLS and CDR2 YYNGEE. Trimming cost V 4 bases and J 4 bases; bases outside gene matches: 5. CDR3 region: CASSRGQVYEQYF. CDR3 bases: TGTGCCAGCAGCCGCGGACAGGTTTACGAGCAGTACTTC.

The V and J genes are TRBV6-4 and TRBJ2-7, with D possibly being TRBD2 (5 bases). Germline CDR1 MRHNA, CDR2 SNTAGT. The CDR3 runs to 14 residues. Between the trimmed V and J ends, which lost 2 bases and 4 bases, there was a span of 12 bases. This CDR3 is CASSDRGYLYEQYF. CDR3 in DNA: TGTGCCAGCAGTGACCGGGGTTATCTTTACGAGCAGTACTTC.

The chain links TRBV29-1 to TRBJ2-3; a possible D gene is TRBD1 (6 bases). The CDR3 is 12 residues long. Looked up from germline, CDR1 is SQVTM and CDR2 is ANQGSEA. V lost 0 bases to trimming and J lost 5 bases, with 6 bases between them. The CDR3 loop reads CSVEEGGDTQYF. CDR3 nucleotides: TGCAGCGTTGAAGAAGGGGGAGATACGCAGTATTTT.

The V call is TRBV28, the J call TRBJ1-3; D perhaps matches TRBD1 (5 bases). Germline CDR1 and CDR2: MDHEN and SYDVKM. V was clipped by 7 bases and J by 4 bases, with 26 bases between them. The CDR3 consists of 18 residues. The CDR3 sequence is CASTQRDGGEVSGNTIYF. DNA for the CDR3: TGTGCCAGCACCCAAAGGGACGGTGGGGAGGTTTCCGGAAACACCATATATTTT.